A selection of T cell receptor beta chains follows, all from one sample in a study of blood T cell repertoires in COVID-19. Libraries were prepared by immunoSEQ multiplex PCR; TCRdb keeps only in-frame clonotypes and omits some of them. The table has about 200,000 clones, 70% to 85% seen once. The sample was peripheral blood. These receptor sequences come from a human donor in a cohort sampled during active COVID-19. Each CDR3 is given with its conserved first and last residue. A D gene is named only where the DNA matches it firmly. Clone sizes are given selectively: once, few, many, or a class where the clone is expanded.

D gene	clone size	V gene	CDR3 length	J gene	CDR3 protein	CDR3 DNA
TRBD1	once	TRBV28	17	TRBJ2-2	CASSWFDYRGNTGELFF	TGTGCCAGCAGTTGGTTCGATTACAGGGGGAACACCGGGGAGCTGTTTTTT
TRBD1	-	TRBV4-1	14	TRBJ2-5	CASSPRQGDETQYF	TGCGCCAGCAGCCCCCGACAGGGTGACGAGACCCAGTACTTC
-	-	TRBV6-4	17	TRBJ2-3	CASSASGQRGRTDTQYF	TGTGCCAGCAGTGCCTCGGGCCAAAGGGGCCGCACAGATACGCAGTATTTT
-	-	TRBV18	11	TRBJ2-7	CASSLGNEQYF	TGTGCCAGCTCCCTCGGGAACGAGCAGTACTTC
TRBD1	few	TRBV28	11	TRBJ1-6	CASSLGQGMDF	TGTGCCAGCAGTTTGGGACAGGGGATGGACTTT
-	-	TRBV5-1	12	TRBJ1-1	CASSLRRGLAFF	TGCGCCAGCAGCTTGCGGAGGGGATTGGCTTTCTTT
-	-	TRBV4-1	14	TRBJ1-1	CASSQLGGNTEAFF	TGCGCCAGCAGCCAATTGGGGGGGAACACTGAAGCTTTCTTT
-	-	TRBV29-1	13	TRBJ2-7	CSVSVTRSYEQYF	TGCAGCGTTTCCGTAACAAGATCCTACGAGCAGTACTTC
TRBD1	-	TRBV19	15	TRBJ2-7	CASSVTGDSSYEQYF	TGTGCCAGTAGTGTGACAGGGGATAGCTCCTACGAGCAGTACTTC
-	-	TRBV19	16	TRBJ2-2	CASSIDQRLDTGELFF	TGTGCCAGTAGTATAGACCAGAGACTAGACACCGGGGAGCTGTTTTTT
TRBD2	-	TRBV10-3	15	TRBJ2-7	CAISESASGTYEQYF	TGTGCCATCAGTGAGTCCGCTAGCGGTACCTACGAGCAGTACTTC
TRBD2	-	TRBV3-1/TRBV3-2	18	TRBJ2-6	CASSQWGTSGTGANVLTF	TGTGCCAGCAGCCAATGGGGGACTAGCGGGACTGGGGCCAACGTCCTGACTTTC
-	-	TRBV2	16	TRBJ2-5	CASSLMGRRGQETQYF	TGTGCCAGCAGTCTGATGGGGAGGCGGGGACAAGAGACCCAGTACTTC